The rows below give T cell receptor beta chains drawn from one sample of a study of CXCR3-negative and CXCR3-positive naive CD8 T cells. TCRdb derives one entry per CDR3 protein from the 5' RACE reads, leaving out DNA. This repertoire comprises fewer than 55,000 distinct CDR3 sequences; its ten largest clones make up 1.5%. The source material was naive CXCR3- CD8+ T cells from blood. The receptors were gathered from a human donor in good health. Some clones in this sample may be carry-over from other donors' samples. CDR3s include the opening cysteine and the closing phenylalanine or tryptophan. The order of the fields is CDR3 protein, J gene, V gene.

cdr3_aa: CASSYKGASEQFF
j_call: TRBJ2-1
v_call: TRBV27

cdr3_aa: CSGGASSSNTGELFF
j_call: TRBJ2-2
v_call: TRBV29-1

cdr3_aa: CASRQGIKTYEQYF
j_call: TRBJ2-7
v_call: TRBV6-5

cdr3_aa: CASRLTSGAFDEQFF
j_call: TRBJ2-1
v_call: TRBV7-3

cdr3_aa: CSVERQGAQEQYF
j_call: TRBJ2-7
v_call: TRBV29-1

cdr3_aa: CASSYGTGDTGELFF
j_call: TRBJ2-2
v_call: TRBV6-5

cdr3_aa: CATSSTTGTFYNEQFF
j_call: TRBJ2-1
v_call: TRBV24-1

cdr3_aa: CASSPFGLLEETQYF
j_call: TRBJ2-5
v_call: TRBV14

cdr3_aa: CASSPVWEIDTQYF
j_call: TRBJ2-3
v_call: TRBV7-2

cdr3_aa: CSAPHRDNEQFF
j_call: TRBJ2-1
v_call: TRBV29-1

cdr3_aa: CASSSPGQGALYEQYF
j_call: TRBJ2-7
v_call: TRBV28

cdr3_aa: CSGRSNNEQFF
j_call: TRBJ2-1
v_call: TRBV29-1

cdr3_aa: CASSAGAGGPIEQYF
j_call: TRBJ2-7
v_call: TRBV11-2

cdr3_aa: CASSLGPLAGDQYF
j_call: TRBJ2-7
v_call: TRBV5-1

cdr3_aa: CASSQDGRSYEQYF
j_call: TRBJ2-7
v_call: TRBV5-1

cdr3_aa: CASSLWGQGGYNEQFF
j_call: TRBJ2-1
v_call: TRBV28

cdr3_aa: CASSYNSGANVLTF
j_call: TRBJ2-6
v_call: TRBV6-2/TRBV6-3

cdr3_aa: CASSQGDTYSNQPQHF
j_call: TRBJ1-5
v_call: TRBV4-1

cdr3_aa: CASSNFGQGAPTGELFF
j_call: TRBJ2-2
v_call: TRBV21-1

cdr3_aa: CASSFRGPDTDKQYF
j_call: TRBJ2-3
v_call: TRBV6-6

cdr3_aa: CASSPSGKNIQYF
j_call: TRBJ2-4
v_call: TRBV12-3/TRBV12-4

cdr3_aa: CASSPDRGPVNGYTF
j_call: TRBJ1-2
v_call: TRBV5-1

cdr3_aa: CASSFRGRITDTQYF
j_call: TRBJ2-3
v_call: TRBV27

cdr3_aa: CASSPRDRLNTEAFF
j_call: TRBJ1-1
v_call: TRBV7-9

cdr3_aa: CASRPLNSGTSGWNEQFF
j_call: TRBJ2-1
v_call: TRBV7-7

cdr3_aa: CASSFLTASYEQYF
j_call: TRBJ2-7
v_call: TRBV28

cdr3_aa: CASSLEAGNTIYF
j_call: TRBJ1-3
v_call: TRBV7-2

cdr3_aa: CSASAVSGRAQETQYF
j_call: TRBJ2-5
v_call: TRBV20-1

cdr3_aa: CASSLELAGESHTQYF
j_call: TRBJ2-3
v_call: TRBV7-9

cdr3_aa: CASSFASGGDEQYF
j_call: TRBJ2-7
v_call: TRBV28

cdr3_aa: CASSLTRVGTEAFF
j_call: TRBJ1-1
v_call: TRBV12-3/TRBV12-4

cdr3_aa: CSVDTTGELFF
j_call: TRBJ2-2
v_call: TRBV29-1

cdr3_aa: CAWSLTGIGTDTQYF
j_call: TRBJ2-3
v_call: TRBV30

cdr3_aa: CASSPIALTDTQYF
j_call: TRBJ2-3
v_call: TRBV7-6

cdr3_aa: CASTSIAWGTEAFF
j_call: TRBJ1-1
v_call: TRBV27

cdr3_aa: CASSFSGGYTF
j_call: TRBJ1-2
v_call: TRBV5-6

cdr3_aa: CASNARVDYNEQFF
j_call: TRBJ2-1
v_call: TRBV5-1

cdr3_aa: CSVVSVNEKLFF
j_call: TRBJ1-4
v_call: TRBV29-1

cdr3_aa: CSASWNRETGELFF
j_call: TRBJ2-2
v_call: TRBV20-1

cdr3_aa: CASSQTGHYEQYF
j_call: TRBJ2-7
v_call: TRBV7-9

cdr3_aa: CASSIDRGATYEQYF
j_call: TRBJ2-7
v_call: TRBV7-9